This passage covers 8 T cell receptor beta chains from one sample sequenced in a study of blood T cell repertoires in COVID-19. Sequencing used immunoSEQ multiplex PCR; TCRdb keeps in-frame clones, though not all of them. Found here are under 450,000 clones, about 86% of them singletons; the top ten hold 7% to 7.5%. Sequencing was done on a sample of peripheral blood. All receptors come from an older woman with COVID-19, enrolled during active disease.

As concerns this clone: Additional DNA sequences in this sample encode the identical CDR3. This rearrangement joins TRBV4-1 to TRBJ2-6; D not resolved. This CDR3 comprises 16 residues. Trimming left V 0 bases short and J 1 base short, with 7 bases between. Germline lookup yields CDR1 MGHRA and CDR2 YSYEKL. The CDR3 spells CASSQDRGSGANVLTF. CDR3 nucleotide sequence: TGCGCCAGCAGCCAAGATCGAGGATCTGGGGCCAACGTCCTGACTTTC.

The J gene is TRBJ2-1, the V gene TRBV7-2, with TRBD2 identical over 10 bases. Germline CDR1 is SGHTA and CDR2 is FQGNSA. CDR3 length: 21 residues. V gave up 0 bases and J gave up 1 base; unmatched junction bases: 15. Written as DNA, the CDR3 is TGTGCCAGCAGCTTAGCGGGGACCTTGGATAGCGGGGGGACATCCTACAATGAGCAGTTCTTC. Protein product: CASSLAGTLDSGGTSYNEQFF.

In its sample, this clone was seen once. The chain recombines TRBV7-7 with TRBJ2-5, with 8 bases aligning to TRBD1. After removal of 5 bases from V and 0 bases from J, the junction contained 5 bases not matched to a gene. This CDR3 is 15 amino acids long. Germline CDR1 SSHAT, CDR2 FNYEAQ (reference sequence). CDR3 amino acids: CASSPGTGHQETQYF. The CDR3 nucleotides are TGTGCCAGCAGCCCCGGGACAGGCCACCAAGAGACCCAGTACTTC.

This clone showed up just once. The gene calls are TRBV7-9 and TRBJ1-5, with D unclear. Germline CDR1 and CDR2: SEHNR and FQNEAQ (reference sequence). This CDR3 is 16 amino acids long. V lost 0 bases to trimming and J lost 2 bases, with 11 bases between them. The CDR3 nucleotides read TGTGCCAGCAGCTTAGCGTCGGGGTCTGGCAATCAGCCCCAGCATTTT. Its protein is CASSLASGSGNQPQHF.

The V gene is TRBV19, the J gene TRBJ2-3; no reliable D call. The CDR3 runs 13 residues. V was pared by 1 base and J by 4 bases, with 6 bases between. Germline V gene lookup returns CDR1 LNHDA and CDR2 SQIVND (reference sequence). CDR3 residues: CASSIASADTQYF. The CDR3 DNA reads TGTGCCAGTAGTATAGCGTCGGCAGATACGCAGTATTTT. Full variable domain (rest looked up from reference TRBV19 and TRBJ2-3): DGGITQSPKYLFRKEGQNVTLSCEQNLNHDAMYWYRQDPGQGLRLIYYSQIVNDFQKGDIAEGYSVSREKKESFPLTVTSAQKNPTAFYLCASSIASADTQYFGPGTRLTVL.

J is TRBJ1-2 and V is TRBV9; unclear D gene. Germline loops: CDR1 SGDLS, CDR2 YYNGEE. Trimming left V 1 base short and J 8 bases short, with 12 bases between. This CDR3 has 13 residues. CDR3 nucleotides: TGTGCCAGCAGCGTAATGGGAGGGTCCGGCTACACCTTC. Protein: CASSVMGGSGYTF.

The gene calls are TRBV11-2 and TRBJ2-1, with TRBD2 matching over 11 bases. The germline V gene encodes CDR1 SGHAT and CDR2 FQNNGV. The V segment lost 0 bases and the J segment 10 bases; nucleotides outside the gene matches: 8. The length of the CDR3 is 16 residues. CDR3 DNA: TGTGCCAGCAGCTTAGAACTAGCGGGGGCCCCAGGGGAGCAGTTCTTC. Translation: CASSLELAGAPGEQFF.

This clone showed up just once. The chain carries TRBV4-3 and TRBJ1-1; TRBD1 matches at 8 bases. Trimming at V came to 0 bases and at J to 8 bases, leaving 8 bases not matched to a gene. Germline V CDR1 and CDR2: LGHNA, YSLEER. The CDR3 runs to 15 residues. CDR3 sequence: CASSQEWTGWIEAFF. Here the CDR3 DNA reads TGCGCCAGCAGCCAAGAGTGGACAGGGTGGATAGAAGCTTTCTTT.